The sequence of this T cell receptor (beta chain) was determined in a study of blood T cell repertoires in COVID-19. On the study more broadly: COVID-19 samples collected from the United States, Italy and Spain covered acute and convalescent phases.

Original handling: The assay estimated nucleated cells by amplifying reference gene primers. Data came from immunoSEQ multiplex PCR; TCRdb stores just in-frame clones and leaves some out. From that table come the V and J calls and clone size; the DNA was used to work out D and trimming. The data show around 190,000 clones, approximately 89% seen once. The specimen was peripheral blood. The clonotype comes from a woman aged 55 to 70 with acute or convalescent COVID-19.

The CDR3 protein is CASSQREGGWRLNTEAFF. DNA of the CDR3: TGCGCCAGCAGCCAAAGGGAGGGGGGGTGGAGGTTGAACACTGAAGCTTTCTTT. The rearrangement joins TRBV4-1 to TRBJ1-1; D is possibly TRBD1 (6 bases). Trimming removed 2 bases from V and 0 bases from J, with 19 bases in between. CDR1 and CDR2 from the germline V gene are MGHRA and YSYEKL. The CDR3 extends over 18 amino acids.